Below, 14 T cell receptor beta chains from the same sample are listed, as sequenced in a study of Ad26.COV2.S vaccination and SARS-CoV-2 variants. Method: immunoSEQ multiplex PCR; TCRdb's copy keeps in-frame clones and lacks some. Of about 350,000 clones in the sample, about 88% were seen once. The treatment: around 19 received Ad26.COV2.S at low or high dose, single or two shots; five or six received placebo; per-sample allocation not given. Samples analyzed were those drawn on day 63 after the first vaccine or placebo injection. The input for sequencing was peripheral blood, taken in a trial of Ad26.COV2.S vaccine versus placebo. These receptors were obtained from a person between 18 and 65 years old who received the Ad26.COV2.S COVID-19 vaccine or a placebo.

The chain is built from TRBV6-5 and TRBJ1-1; 10 bases are shared with TRBD1. Germline CDR1 is MNHEY and CDR2 is SVGAGI. CDR3 length: 15 residues. The V and J ends lost 2 bases and 5 bases, in that order; junction bases with no gene match: 5. CDR3 amino acids: CASSYGGQGKTEAFF. Written as DNA, the CDR3 is TGTGCCAGCAGTTACGGGGGACAGGGGAAAACTGAAGCTTTCTTT.

The chain couples TRBV12-3 or TRBV12-4 to TRBJ2-5, with D uncertain. V was trimmed by 0 bases and J by 5 bases, leaving 1 base between them. The CDR3 covers 11 residues. CDR3 bases: TGTGCCAGCAGTTTAGCCGAGACCCAGTACTTC. This sequence encodes CASSLAETQYF.

On this clone: A read error is likely, as this CDR3 ends without the conserved phenylalanine or tryptophan. No DNA is shown, since the ends of the CDR3 on it are uncertain; the CDR3 is the one TCRdb lists. This chain links TRBV5-8 with TRBJ2-7; the DNA was not compared with TRBD2, the D call given in the table. CDR1 SGHTS and CDR2 YDEGEE come from the germline V gene. The CDR3 spans 17 residues, counting both ends. CDR3 loop: CASSSIDRGNLRAVLRA.

The chain carries TRBV11-2 and TRBJ2-7; D is ambiguous. V lost 3 bases, J lost 4 bases, and 16 bases lay in between. The CDR3 length is 15 residues. CDR1 SGHAT and CDR2 FQNNGV come from the germline V gene. In DNA form, the CDR3 reads TGTGCCAGCAGCTTCTCACAGCAGTTGTTTTACGAGCAGTACTTC. This translates into CASSFSQQLFYEQYF.

The rearrangement uses TRBV6-5 and TRBJ2-3; 7 bases are shared with TRBD1. With 2 bases clipped from V and 2 bases from J, the junction kept 1 base outside the gene matches. CDR3 length equals 14 residues. Germline CDR1 is MNHEY and CDR2 is SVGAGI. CDR3 residues: CASSYEGATDTQYF. DNA of the CDR3: TGTGCCAGCAGTTACGAGGGGGCCACAGATACGCAGTATTTT.

The rearrangement links TRBV4-3 to TRBJ1-4, with 9 nucleotides matching TRBD1. The CDR3 length is 15 residues. The germline V gene has CDR1 LGHNA and CDR2 YSLEER. J gave up 10 bases and V 2 bases, and 8 bases lay outside the gene matches. CDR3 loop: CASSQRTGGVGKLFF. CDR3 DNA: TGCGCCAGCAGCCAACGCACAGGGGGCGTGGGAAAACTGTTTTTT.

The V call is TRBV18, the J call TRBJ2-6, with D tentatively TRBD1 (5 bases). The germline V and J ends were trimmed by 2 bases and 1 base, with 18 bases remaining between them. The V gene's germline CDR1 is KGHSH and CDR2 LQKENI. The length of the CDR3 is 19 residues. CDR3 in amino acids: CASSPSGQGVPSGANVLTF. The CDR3 region has the DNA TGTGCCAGCTCACCATCGGGCCAGGGTGTCCCGTCTGGGGCCAACGTCCTGACTTTC. The full variable domain, completed using reference TRBV18 and TRBJ2-6, is NAGVMQNPRHLVRRRGQEARLRCSPMKGHSHVYWYRQLPEEGLKFMVYLQKENIIDESGMPKERFSAEFPKEGPSILRIQQVVRGDSAAYFCASSPSGQGVPSGANVLTFGAGSRLTVL.

The chain joins TRBV3-1 (or the pseudogene TRBV3-2) to TRBJ1-5; D may be TRBD1 (6 bases). V was cut by 5 bases and J by 6 bases, with 17 bases left in between. Germline assignment: CDR1 LGHDT and CDR2 YNNKEL (reference sequence). The length of the CDR3 is 15 residues. This chain's CDR3 is CASSDKRGVSQPQHF. The CDR3 DNA is TGTGCCAGCAGCGACAAAAGGGGGGTCAGTCAGCCCCAGCATTTT.

This sequence joins TRBV29-1 and TRBJ1-1; the D gene is possibly TRBD1 (5 bases). The CDR3 contains 14 residues. Between the trimmed V and J ends, which lost 6 bases and 3 bases, there was a span of 17 bases. The germline V gene has CDR1 SQVTM and CDR2 ANQGSEA. The CDR3, as DNA: TGCAGCGTGCTTGCTGGGGGGGTCGACACTGAAGCTTTCTTT. Encoded protein: CSVLAGGVDTEAFF. The complete variable domain, with remaining parts taken from reference TRBV29-1 and TRBJ1-1, reads SAVISQKPSRDICQRGTSLTIQCQVDSQVTMMFWYRQQPGQSLTLIATANQGSEATYESGFVIDKFPISRPNLTFSTLTVSNMSPEDSSIYLCSVLAGGVDTEAFFGQGTRLTVV.

The V call is TRBV30, the J call TRBJ2-5, with 9 nucleotides matching TRBD1. The germline gives CDR1 GTSNPN, CDR2 SVGIG (reference sequence). V gave up 4 bases and J gave up 5 bases; unmatched junction bases: 8. The CDR3 sequence is 14 residues long. CDR3 protein: CAWKRTGVQETQYF. In DNA, the CDR3 is TGTGCCTGGAAGAGGACAGGGGTACAGGAGACCCAGTACTTC.

The V and J genes are TRBV5-5 and TRBJ1-2, with 9 nucleotides matching TRBD1. Germline V gene lookup returns CDR1 SGHKS and CDR2 YYEKEE (reference sequence). This CDR3 contains 14 residues. Germline trimming cut 2 bases from V and 6 bases from J; bases unmatched to any gene: 5. The CDR3 here is CASSLQGARDGYTF. In DNA form, the CDR3 reads TGTGCCAGCAGCTTACAGGGGGCCAGGGATGGCTACACCTTC.

The chain uses TRBV5-6 and TRBJ1-6; no firm D call. Germline V gives CDR1 SGHDT, CDR2 YYEEEE. This CDR3 comprises 15 residues. V shed 0 bases and J shed 8 bases, with 12 bases lying between them. Here the CDR3 reads CASSLASGFYSPLHF. As DNA, the CDR3 is TGTGCCAGCAGCTTGGCTTCAGGCTTCTATTCACCCCTCCACTTT.

J is TRBJ1-2 and V is TRBV4-1, with 8 bases lining up with TRBD1. Trimming at V came to 1 base and at J to 2 bases, leaving 6 bases not matched to a gene. The CDR3 extends over 16 amino acids. Looked up from germline, CDR1 is MGHRA and CDR2 is YSYEKL. CDR3 in DNA: TGCGCCAGCAGCCAAGCCACGGCAGGGGGCAACTATGGCTACACCTTC. The encoded protein is CASSQATAGGNYGYTF.

The chain uses TRBV5-1 and TRBJ2-3; TRBD2 matches at 12 bases. The CDR3 is 18 amino acids. Germline V CDR1 and CDR2: SGHRS, YFSETQ. The V and J ends lost 4 bases and 1 base, in that order; junction bases with no gene match: 10. The CDR3 region has the DNA TGCGCCAGCAGCCTGTACAGACTAGCGGGGGCCCGCACAGATACGCAGTATTTT. This translates into CASSLYRLAGARTDTQYF.